This entry lists 25 T cell receptor beta chains sequenced from one sample in a study of Graves' ophthalmopathy and Graves' hyperthyroidism. For repertoire sequencing, the TCR beta CDR3 regions were amplified from RNA transcripts. Second-round multiplex PCR followed a first-round RT-PCR using HTBI primers. From the multiplex PCR reads, TCRdb called clonotypes with MiXCR, one entry per CDR3 protein. The sample consists of fewer than 600,000 distinct CDR3 sequences, 13% to 15% of them appearing once. Sequences were obtained from blood. Every receptor here comes from a woman in her 30s with Graves' ophthalmopathy.

This clonotype was counted between two and nine times. The rearrangement uses TRBV9 and TRBJ2-3; D is uncertain. CDR1 is SGDLS, CDR2 YYNGEE, per germline. This CDR3 region has 14 residues. Trimming pared 3 bases from V and 1 base from J, leaving 9 bases between. CDR3 in DNA: TGTGCCAGCAGCGCAAAGACGGGCACAGATACGCAGTATTTT. This gives the protein CASSAKTGTDTQYF.

This clonotype came up many times. The chain couples TRBV4-1 to TRBJ2-5, with D maybe TRBD2 (5 bases). There are 14 residues in the CDR3. Germline CDR1 and CDR2: MGHRA and YSYEKL. The ends were cut back, 2 bases at V and 3 bases at J, with 10 bases in the middle. This chain's CDR3 is CASSQTAGKETQYF. The DNA for the CDR3 is TGCGCCAGCAGCCAAACGGCGGGCAAAGAGACCCAGTACTTC.

This clonotype has a count of ten or more. CDR3 amino acids: CASSWTGASTGELFF. The CDR3 DNA is TGTGCCAGCAGTTGGACAGGGGCATCGACCGGGGAGCTGTTTTTT. V gene TRBV27 combines with J gene TRBJ2-2, with TRBD1 matching 9 bases. J lost 5 bases, V lost 4 bases, and 5 bases had no gene match. Germline loops: CDR1 MNHEY, CDR2 SMNVEV (reference sequence). The CDR3 loop spans 15 amino acids.

This clonotype came up many times. CDR3 amino acids: CASSSLRGTTDGYTF. As DNA, the CDR3 is TGTGCCAGCAGTTCCCTCCGAGGGACAACGGACGGCTACACCTTC. The chain recombines TRBV28 with TRBJ1-2; weak D call: TRBD1 (6 bases). Germline V CDR1 and CDR2: MDHEN, SYDVKM. V lost 4 bases, J lost 8 bases, and 20 bases lay in between. The CDR3 loop spans 15 amino acids.

As to this clonotype: This may be a read error: a much more frequent sequence differs by one nucleotide. In this CDR3 the conserved last residue, phenylalanine or tryptophan, is missing, so a read error is likely. The chain is built from TRBV11-2 and TRBJ2-2, with TRBD2 identical over 9 bases. The germline V gene has CDR1 SGHAT and CDR2 FQNNGV. The CDR3 consists of 16 residues. V trimming: 2 bases; J trimming: 4 bases; junction bases outside the gene matches: 5. CDR3 sequence (DNA): TGTGCCAGCAGCTTAAGACTAGCGGATATCACCGGGGAGCTGTTTCTT. Protein: CASSLRLADITGELFL.

This clonotype was counted ten times or more. V and J are TRBV5-6 and TRBJ2-4, with 7 positions matching TRBD2. The length of the CDR3 is 16 residues. From germline, CDR1 is SGHDT and CDR2 YYEEEE. J gave up 3 bases and V 0 bases, and 6 bases lay outside the gene matches. The CDR3 DNA sequence: TGTGCCAGCAGCTTGGAGGCGGGAGAGGTCAAAAACATTCAGTACTTC. Translating gives CASSLEAGEVKNIQYF.

The sample holds many counts of this clonotype. V and J are TRBV2 and TRBJ2-7; D perhaps matches TRBD1 (5 bases). Trimming shortened V by 7 bases and J by 8 bases, and 15 bases separated the two germline ends. The CDR3 contains 12 residues. Germline assignment: CDR1 SNHLY and CDR2 FYNNEI. CDR3 region: CASTPGRGQQYF. As DNA, the CDR3 is TGTGCCAGCACCCCAGGGCGTGGGCAGCAGTACTTC.

A few counts support this clonotype. This CDR3 is CASSIGDSTGELFF. The CDR3 nucleotides read TGTGCCAGTAGTATTGGGGACAGCACCGGGGAGCTGTTTTTT. The rearrangement uses TRBV19 and TRBJ2-2; 7 bases line up with TRBD1. CDR1 is LNHDA and CDR2 is SQIVND in the germline V gene (reference sequence). V lost 3 bases to trimming and J lost 4 bases; unmatched junction nucleotides: 2. This CDR3 comprises 14 residues.

This clonotype was counted a few times. V gene TRBV5-6 combines with J gene TRBJ2-7; D is possibly TRBD1 or TRBD2 (5 bases each). Germline loops: CDR1 SGHDT, CDR2 YYEEEE. Between the trimmed V and J ends, which lost 0 bases and 4 bases, there was a span of 11 bases. The CDR3 is 14 amino acids. The CDR3 nucleotides read TGTGCCAGCAGCTTGGTGGGGGATGCGTACGAGCAGTACTTC. It is translated as CASSLVGDAYEQYF. The entire variable domain, with the rest obtained from reference TRBV5-6 and TRBJ2-7, is as follows: DAGVTQSPTHLIKTRGQQVTLRCSPKSGHDTVSWYQQALGQGPQFIFQYYEEEERQRGNFPDRFSGHQFPNYSSELNVNALLLGDSALYLCASSLVGDAYEQYFGPGTRLTVT.

At least ten counts were recorded for this clonotype. The J gene is TRBJ1-6, the V gene TRBV2, with D unresolved. Germline V CDR1 and CDR2: SNHLY, FYNNEI. V was pared by 3 bases and J by 0 bases, with 3 bases between. The CDR3 length is 14 residues. CDR3 sequence: CASSDGSYNSPLHF. In nucleotides, the CDR3 is TGTGCCAGCAGTGACGGCTCCTATAATTCACCCCTCCACTTT.

This clonotype was recorded many times. The chain has TRBV5-6 and TRBJ1-5; 8 positions agree with TRBD1. Per germline, CDR1 SGHDT and CDR2 YYEEEE. This CDR3 is 16 amino acids long. J was trimmed by 2 bases and V by 0 bases; bases with no gene match: 4. The CDR3 spells CASSLGGQGGNQPQHF. Here the CDR3 DNA reads TGTGCCAGCAGCTTGGGAGGACAGGGCGGCAATCAGCCCCAGCATTTT.

This clonotype occurred many times. The chain has TRBV7-8 and TRBJ1-1; D gene unclear. CDR1 is SGHVS and CDR2 is FQNEAQ in the germline V gene. This CDR3 comprises 13 residues. V was cut by 1 base and J by 4 bases, with 7 bases left in between. CDR3 DNA sequence: TGTGCCAGCAGCTTAGAGGCGAGCACTGAAGCTTTCTTT. Translation: CASSLEASTEAFF.

This clonotype has a handful of counts. The chain employs TRBV29-1 and TRBJ2-2, with TRBD1 as a possible D gene (6 bases). Per germline, CDR1 SQVTM and CDR2 ANQGSEA. The CDR3 extends over 12 amino acids. V was clipped by 2 bases and J by 5 bases, with 6 bases between them. The CDR3 protein is CSVEQGTGELFF. The CDR3, as DNA: TGCAGCGTTGAACAGGGGACCGGGGAGCTGTTTTTT.

CDR3 nucleotides: TGTGCCAGCAGTTTCCCGACAGTTAACTATGGCTACACCTTC. Translating it yields CASSFPTVNYGYTF. V and J are TRBV28 and TRBJ1-2, with D tentatively TRBD1 (5 bases). Trimming removed 3 bases from V and 1 base from J, with 9 bases in between. This CDR3 comprises 14 residues. The germline gives CDR1 MDHEN, CDR2 SYDVKM.

This clonotype has ten or more counts. The chain employs TRBV6-5 and TRBJ2-2; 8 nucleotides agree with TRBD2. Germline CDR1 is MNHEY and CDR2 is SVGAGI. V lost 4 bases, J lost 3 bases, and 10 bases stayed unmatched. The CDR3 has 17 amino acids. The chain's CDR3 is CASSSHRAGVYTGELFF. The CDR3 coding sequence is TGTGCCAGCAGTTCTCACCGAGCGGGGGTGTACACCGGGGAGCTGTTTTTT.

This clonotype was found a few times. A much larger clone lies one base from this, so it may be a read error. The V and J genes are TRBV11-2 and TRBJ1-2; no reliable D call. The CDR3 covers 12 residues. Germline CDR1 and CDR2: SGHAT and FQNNGV. The CDR3 loop reads CASTLLLDGCTF. CDR3 DNA: TGTGCCAGCACCCTCCTATTAGATGGCTGCACCTTC.

This clonotype showed up many times. V usage is TRBV12-3 or TRBV12-4 and J usage is TRBJ1-2; 9 positions agree with TRBD1. Trimming took 4 bases from V and 7 from J; bases not matched to a gene: 10. CDR3 length: 15 amino acids. The CDR3 spells CASSSTRRDRAGYTF. The CDR3 region has the DNA TGTGCCAGCAGTTCAACCCGCCGGGACAGGGCTGGCTACACCTTC.

This clonotype was detected ten times or more. The genes are TRBV28 and TRBJ1-2; 12 positions agree with TRBD1. The J segment lost 3 bases and the V segment lost 2 bases, leaving 16 bases of the junction unmatched. Germline values: CDR1 MDHEN, CDR2 SYDVKM. The CDR3 is 20 residues long. The CDR3: CASSLLTTGTGGERHYGYTF. The CDR3 DNA sequence: TGTGCCAGCAGTTTACTCACAACCGGGACAGGGGGCGAAAGGCACTATGGCTACACCTTC.

A note on this clonotype: This may be a read error: a much more frequent sequence differs by one nucleotide. The J gene is TRBJ1-5, the V gene TRBV12-3 or TRBV12-4, with 11 bases fitting TRBD1. This CDR3 contains 16 residues. CDR3 in amino acids: CASRLRTGGNDQPQQF. CDR3 DNA: TGTGCCAGCAGATTGAGGACAGGGGGCAATGATCAGCCCCAGCAGTTT.

In its sample, this clonotype was seen many times. The chain joins TRBV30 to TRBJ2-5; D is uncertain. The CDR3 spans 12 residues. Per the germline V gene, CDR1 is GTSNPN and CDR2 is SVGIG (reference sequence). Trimming took 4 bases from V and 0 from J, leaving 6 bases between them. CDR3 loop: CAWMGNQETQYF. The CDR3 DNA reads TGTGCCTGGATGGGCAACCAAGAGACCCAGTACTTC.

This clonotype was observed many times. This chain uses TRBV4-1 with TRBJ1-2; D remains unclear. The V gene's germline CDR1 is MGHRA and CDR2 YSYEKL. This CDR3 has 13 residues. Trimming took off 3 bases at V and 7 bases at J, with 12 bases between the two ends. CDR3 loop: CASSQGSFRGYTF. The CDR3 DNA reads as TGCGCCAGCAGCCAGGGGTCGTTTCGTGGCTACACCTTC.

At least ten counts were recorded for this clonotype. This rearrangement joins TRBV6-1 to TRBJ2-7; 8 bases match TRBD1. The CDR3 has 13 residues. V was clipped by 6 bases and J by 3 bases; unmatched bases: 4. Germline CDR1 and CDR2: MNHNS and SASEGT. The CDR3: CASRAGTGYEQYF. CDR3 DNA sequence: TGTGCCAGCAGGGCGGGGACAGGCTACGAGCAGTACTTC.

Ten or more counts support this clonotype. The gene calls are TRBV6-1 and TRBJ1-5; D unclear. Per the germline V gene, CDR1 is MNHNS and CDR2 is SASEGT. The CDR3 contains 13 residues. The germline V and J ends were trimmed by 1 base and 4 bases, with 5 bases remaining between them. The CDR3 DNA sequence: TGTGCCAGCAGTGAAGGGATTAATCAGCCCCAGCATTTT. This sequence encodes CASSEGINQPQHF.

With regard to this clonotype: A much bigger clone sits one base away, suggesting this may be a read error. The chain combines TRBV6-1 with TRBJ2-5; TRBD1 aligns across 7 bases. CDR3 length: 14 amino acids. J lost 4 bases, V lost 10 bases, and 12 bases had no gene match. The V gene's germline CDR1 is MNHNS and CDR2 SASEGT. CDR3 in amino acids: CAISPLGTVETQYF. The DNA of the CDR3 is TGTGCCATCAGCCCACTCGGGACAGTAGAGACCCAGTACTTC.

Ten or more counts support this clonotype. This sequence joins TRBV6-1 and TRBJ1-2; TRBD1 aligns across 8 bases. This CDR3 comprises 17 residues. Unmatched junction bases numbered 16, after V lost 2 bases and J lost 8 bases. Looked up from germline, CDR1 is MNHNS and CDR2 is SASEGT. CDR3 in amino acids: CASSEKGPRTGNGGYTF. The DNA of the CDR3 is TGTGCCAGCAGTGAAAAGGGCCCGAGGACAGGGAACGGCGGCTACACCTTC.